One and the same sample provided the 7 T cell receptor beta chains below, sequenced in a study of blood T cell repertoires in COVID-19. Sequencing used immunoSEQ multiplex PCR; TCRdb keeps in-frame clones, though not all of them. Among tens of thousands of clones listed, around 86% were seen once. The source material was peripheral blood. The receptor set was obtained from a human donor in a cohort sampled during active COVID-19.

This clone was observed a single time. The chain combines TRBV11-3 with TRBJ2-2; 8 bases map to TRBD2. Trimming took 3 bases from V and 3 from J; bases not matched to a gene: 6. The CDR3 has 16 amino acids. The germline CDR1 and CDR2 sequences are SGHNT and YENEEA. As DNA, the CDR3 is TGTGCCAGCAGCTTCAGCGGGGGAAGGGACACCGGGGAGCTGTTTTTT. The encoded protein is CASSFSGGRDTGELFF.

The V and J genes are TRBV10-3 and TRBJ2-2; D gene ambiguous. The V end was cut by 6 bases, the J end by 6 bases, with 8 bases between. CDR3 length: 12 amino acids. The V gene's germline CDR1 is ENHRY and CDR2 SYGVKD. The CDR3 DNA reads as TGTGCCATCAGCGCGGTTTCCGGGGAGCTGTTTTTT. This gives the protein CAISAVSGELFF.

This clone was counted between two and nine times. The chain employs TRBV4-2 and TRBJ2-7; the D gene is possibly TRBD2 (6 bases). The V end lost 4 bases, the J end lost 0 bases, and 13 bases lay between the germline ends. The V gene's germline CDR1 is LGHNA and CDR2 YNFKEQ. The length of the CDR3 is 15 residues. CDR3 loop: CASSLSGLISYEQYF. CDR3 bases: TGTGCCAGCAGCCTTTCCGGACTAATCTCCTACGAGCAGTACTTC.

The chain is built from TRBV12-5 and TRBJ2-7; TRBD1 matches at 7 bases. V lost 0 bases and J lost 3; bases outside the gene matches: 2. This CDR3 contains 14 residues. CDR1 is LGHNT, CDR2 FRNRAP, per germline. CDR3 residues: CASGLVGGGYEQYF. CDR3 sequence (DNA): TGTGCTAGTGGTTTGGTAGGGGGCGGCTACGAGCAGTACTTC.

The chain joins TRBV6-6 to TRBJ1-5, with TRBD1 matching 7 bases. The CDR3 spans 14 residues. Germline-derived CDR1 and CDR2 are MNHNY and SVGAGI (reference sequence). J lost 9 bases, V lost 6 bases, and 11 bases had no gene match. CDR3 coding DNA: TGTGCCAGCAGGCAAGCGACAGGGTGGTGGCCCCAGCATTTT. Its translation: CASRQATGWWPQHF.

A few counts support this clone. The V gene is TRBV12-3 or TRBV12-4, the J gene TRBJ2-7, with 8 positions matching TRBD1. This CDR3 is 12 amino acids long. Trimming at V came to 6 bases and at J to 6 bases, leaving 4 bases not matched to a gene. CDR3 DNA sequence: TGTGCCAGCAGGAGACAGGGGACCGAGCAGTACTTC. Translated: CASRRQGTEQYF.

J is TRBJ2-2 and V is TRBV9; a weak D match, TRBD1 (6 bases). Trimming removed 7 bases from V and 2 bases from J, with 12 bases in between. The CDR3 is 14 amino acids. Germline values: CDR1 SGDLS, CDR2 YYNGEE. Here the CDR3 reads CASGQNPNTGELFF. The CDR3 DNA sequence: TGTGCCAGCGGACAGAACCCAAACACCGGGGAGCTGTTTTTT.